This TCR beta chain stems from a study of shared clonotypes between healthy human individuals. Findings and limits, study-wide: Generally, naive subsets came out with larger estimated richness than memory subsets.

About this clone itself: Its antigen is not known.

Deep level was the assay's run setting. Per the original data handling: ImmunoSEQ only sent back junction sequences with no quality scores, so filtering was done differently. Assay: immunoSEQ multiplex PCR; the TCRdb copy retains only in-frame clones and omits some. Clone size and V and J calls were adopted from that table, with D and trimming inferred from the DNA. Of about 800,000 clones in the sample, 96% were seen once. The CDR3 runs to 12 residues. Germline CDR1 is WSHSY and CDR2 is SAAADI. Trimming pared 11 bases from V and 5 bases from J, leaving 13 bases between. CD45RO-negative, CCR7-selected cells formed the naive CD8 fraction, which excluded terminally differentiated effector memory CD45RA+ cells.

This clonotype originated in a young man in good health. The sequencing input was naive CD8+ T cells sorted from blood. This chain joins TRBV10-2 and TRBJ2-1; a possible D gene is TRBD2 (6 bases). CDR3 sequence: CASGVRDNEQFF. The CDR3 bases are TGCGCCTCGGGGGTTAGGGACAATGAGCAGTTCTTC.